This note documents a single T cell receptor (delta chain) sequence. What it binds is unknown. Vdelta1+ thymocyte sorts reached between 98% and 99.6% purity. The data were taken from a study of Vδ1+ human thymocytes. Trimming at V came to 0 bases and at J to 1 base, leaving 17 bases not matched to a gene. The CDR3 length is 22 residues. The germline gives CDR1 TSWWSYY, CDR2 QGS. Broader study findings: Unlike peripheral blood Vdelta1+ controls, thymic delta-chain sequences included roughly 18% Vdelta2 and few Vdelta3. Highly polyclonal TRG and TRD repertoires with Gaussian CDR3 length distributions appeared in thymus.

The template was reverse-transcribed extracted RNA. The CDR3 regions were amplified by multiplex PCR from V-gene primers to a constant-region primer. TCRdb re-called clones from the multiplex PCR reads via CATT. The sample includes about 20,000 delta-chain clones, about 8% of them seen just once. Sequencing used Vdelta1+ gamma-delta thymocytes from the thymus. The subset: FACS-sorted CD3+ TCRalphabeta- TCRVdelta1+ TCRVdelta2- thymocytes. This receptor was obtained from a child less than two years old who had congenital heart surgery. The rearrangement uses TRDV1 and TRDJ1; 13 nucleotides match TRDD3. Here the CDR3 reads CALGELDLPQMYWGIRTDKLIF. CDR3 nucleotides: TGTGCTCTTGGGGAACTAGATCTCCCCCAAATGTACTGGGGGATACGCACCGATAAACTCATCTTT.